Listed below are T cell receptor beta chains from one sample, sequenced in a study of graft-versus-host responses after intestinal transplantation. Their antigen targets remain unknown. Generated by immunoSEQ multiplex PCR, the TCRdb table keeps only in-frame clones and is missing some. The sample has some 90,000 clones, roughly 92% seen once. The starting material was unstimulated CD4+ T cells sorted from spleen or lymph node cells, obtained before intestinal transplant. These receptors were taken from a human donor who received an intestinal transplant. Each CDR3 is given with its conserved first and last residue. D genes are given only for firm matches. Rows may omit the clone size; those that give it use once, few, many or a size class.

clone_size	d_call	j_call	v_call	cdr3_aa	cdr3_nt
NA	NA	TRBJ2-7	TRBV7-2	CASSFAVPNEQYF	TGTGCCAGCAGCTTTGCCGTCCCAAACGAGCAGTACTTC
NA	NA	TRBJ2-1	TRBV7-6	CASSSPRGVYNEQFF	TGTGCCAGCAGCTCACCCAGGGGGGTCTACAATGAGCAGTTCTTC
once	TRBD1	TRBJ2-1	TRBV29-1	CSVGVGQVFSNEQFF	TGCAGCGTTGGAGTAGGACAGGTATTTTCTAATGAGCAGTTCTTC
NA	NA	TRBJ2-2	TRBV19	CASRSLALNTGELFF	TGTGCCAGTAGATCACTAGCCCTAAACACCGGGGAGCTGTTTTTT
NA	NA	TRBJ2-7	TRBV7-9	CASSLGGTSYEQYF	TGTGCCAGCAGCTTGGGGGGAACCTCCTACGAGCAGTACTTC
NA	NA	TRBJ1-4	TRBV9	CASSAHNEKLFF	TGTGCCAGCAGCGCTCATAATGAAAAACTGTTTTTT
NA	TRBD2	TRBJ2-2	TRBV4-1	CASSQAKTSVNTGELFF	TGCGCCAGCAGCCAGGCAAAGACTAGCGTGAACACCGGGGAGCTGTTTTTT
NA	NA	TRBJ1-1	TRBV5-1	CASSVQGAAFF	TGCGCCAGCAGCGTGCAGGGTGCCGCTTTCTTT
NA	TRBD2	TRBJ2-3	TRBV2	CASIPGTSGSFPDTQYF	TGTGCCAGCATCCCTGGGACTAGCGGGAGCTTCCCAGATACGCAGTATTTT
NA	TRBD1	TRBJ1-4	TRBV30	CAWSVLRGQGEKLFF	TGTGCCTGGAGTGTACTCAGGGGGCAAGGGGAAAAACTGTTTTTT
NA	NA	TRBJ2-1	TRBV28	CASSFGSSYNEQFF	TGTGCCAGCAGTTTTGGTAGCTCCTACAATGAGCAGTTCTTC
NA	NA	TRBJ1-4	TRBV18	CASSPQGTPTNEKLFF	TGTGCCAGCTCACCACAGGGGACCCCAACTAATGAAAAACTGTTTTTT
NA	TRBD2	TRBJ2-1	TRBV7-2	CASSLVTSAGGRYNEQFF	TGTGCCAGCAGCTTAGTTACGTCGGCGGGAGGGCGATACAATGAGCAGTTCTTC
NA	NA	TRBJ2-3	TRBV6-6	CASSYAASTDTQYF	TGTGCCAGCAGTTACGCGGCTAGCACAGATACGCAGTATTTT